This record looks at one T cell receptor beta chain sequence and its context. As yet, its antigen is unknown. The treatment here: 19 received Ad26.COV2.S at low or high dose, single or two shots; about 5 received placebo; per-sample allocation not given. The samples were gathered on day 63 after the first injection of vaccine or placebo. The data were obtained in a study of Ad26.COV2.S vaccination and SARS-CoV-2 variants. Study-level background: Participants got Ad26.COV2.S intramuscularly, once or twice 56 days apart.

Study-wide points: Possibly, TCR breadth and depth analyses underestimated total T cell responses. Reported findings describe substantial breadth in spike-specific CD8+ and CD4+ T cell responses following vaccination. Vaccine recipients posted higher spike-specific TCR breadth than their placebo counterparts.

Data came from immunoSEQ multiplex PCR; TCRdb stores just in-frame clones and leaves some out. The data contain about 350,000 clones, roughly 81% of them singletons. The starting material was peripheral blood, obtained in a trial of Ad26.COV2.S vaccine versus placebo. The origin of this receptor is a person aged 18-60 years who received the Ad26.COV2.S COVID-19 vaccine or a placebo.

CDR3 in amino acids: CASSRSGNNEQFF. DNA for the CDR3: TGTGCCAGCAGCCGTAGCGGGAACAATGAGCAGTTCTTC. This chain links TRBV11-3 with TRBJ2-1; TRBD2 matches at 8 bases. Germline V gene lookup returns CDR1 SGHNT and CDR2 YENEEA. The CDR3 loop spans 13 amino acids. J lost 5 bases, V lost 5 bases, and 2 bases had no gene match.